This TCR beta chain was retrieved from a study of Graves' ophthalmopathy and Graves' hyperthyroidism. At the level of the study: Stable hyperthyroidism denotes an absence of ophthalmopathy throughout 18 months of follow-up. Notes on the study in general: Most expanded thyroid clonotypes above 0.001 frequency also appeared in blood. With 70.59% sensitivity and roughly 72% specificity, the model predicted ophthalmopathy progression.

As the template, RNA transcripts were used to amplify TCR beta CDR3 regions. HTBI primers primed a first-round RT-PCR, and a second-round multiplex PCR followed. TCRdb independently ran MiXCR on the multiplex PCR reads; one entry per CDR3 protein. This sample yields approximately 540,000 distinct CDR3 sequences, of which less than 40% are seen a single time; about 4.2% belongs to the top ten. This clonotype was detected ten times or more. Its target is not known. Germline lookup yields CDR1 ENHRY and CDR2 SYGVKD. CDR3 length: 12 residues. The ends were cut back, 11 bases at V and 5 bases at J, with 16 bases in the middle.

The chain has TRBV10-3 and TRBJ2-7; D ambiguous. Sequenced sample: peripheral blood or thyroid tissue (not recorded which). The clonotype comes from an adult man with Graves' hyperthyroidism. This CDR3 is CASIHRRHEQYF. CDR3 sequence (DNA): TGTGCCTCGATCCACCGTCGCCACGAGCAGTACTTC.